The clone carrying this T cell receptor beta chain was detected only a few times. Its cognate antigen is unknown. Germline-derived CDR1 and CDR2 are GTSNPN and SVGIG (reference sequence). V was pared by 5 bases and J by 2 bases, with 19 bases between. This CDR3 has 16 amino acids. This entry belongs to a study of cytomegalovirus exposure and HLA in healthy donors. PCR employed 60 Vbeta and 13 Jbeta primers. Sequencing was performed with immunoSEQ multiplex PCR; in TCRdb, only in-frame clones are kept and a portion is missing. This sample has around 90,000 clones, with about four fifths found just once. General study points: In a later analysis, HLA-C alleles had the fewest associated TCRs, DRB1 alleles the most. Later analysis suggested most CMV-associated TCR beta chains were HLA-restricted. At a 0.05 false discovery rate, a later analysis found about 17,000 TCR beta sequences to be associated with HLA alleles.

The chain employs TRBV30 and TRBJ2-1; possible D gene TRBD2, 6 bases. The source material was PBMCs. The receptor comes from a man aged 25 to 45 in good health and CMV-seronegative. The DNA for the CDR3 is TGTGCCTGGGAAAGGAGGTCAAGCGGGCCCTACAATGAGCAGTTCTTC. Translation gives CAWERRSSGPYNEQFF.